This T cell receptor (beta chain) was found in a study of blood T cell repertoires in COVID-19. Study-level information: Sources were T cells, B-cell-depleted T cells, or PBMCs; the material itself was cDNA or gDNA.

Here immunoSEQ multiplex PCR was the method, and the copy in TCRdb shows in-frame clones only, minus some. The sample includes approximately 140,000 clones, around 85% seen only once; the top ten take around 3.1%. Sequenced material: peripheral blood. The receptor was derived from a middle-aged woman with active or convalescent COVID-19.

In DNA, the CDR3 is TGCGCCAGCGGTTCGGGGGGCACTGGAAACACCATATATTTT. Protein product: CASGSGGTGNTIYF. The rearrangement links TRBV10-1 to TRBJ1-3, with a possible D match to TRBD1 (6 bases). Per germline, CDR1 WNHNN and CDR2 SYGVQD (reference sequence). V lost 8 bases, J lost 2 bases, and 13 bases lay in between. CDR3 length equals 14 residues.